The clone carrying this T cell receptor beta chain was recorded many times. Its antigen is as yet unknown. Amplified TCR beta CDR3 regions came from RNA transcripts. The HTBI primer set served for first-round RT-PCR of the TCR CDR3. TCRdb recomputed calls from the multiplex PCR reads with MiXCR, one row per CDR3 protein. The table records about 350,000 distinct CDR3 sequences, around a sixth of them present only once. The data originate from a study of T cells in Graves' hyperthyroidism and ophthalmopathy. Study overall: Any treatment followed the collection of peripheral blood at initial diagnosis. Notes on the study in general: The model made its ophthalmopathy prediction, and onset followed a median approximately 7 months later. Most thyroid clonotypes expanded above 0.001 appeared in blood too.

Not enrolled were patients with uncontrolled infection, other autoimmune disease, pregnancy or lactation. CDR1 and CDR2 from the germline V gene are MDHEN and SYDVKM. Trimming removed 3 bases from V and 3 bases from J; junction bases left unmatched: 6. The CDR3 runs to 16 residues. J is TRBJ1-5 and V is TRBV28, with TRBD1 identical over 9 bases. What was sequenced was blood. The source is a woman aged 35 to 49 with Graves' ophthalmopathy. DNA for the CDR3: TGTGCCAGCAGTTTGTACAGGGGGCTGAACAATCAGCCCCAGCATTTT. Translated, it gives CASSLYRGLNNQPQHF.